The rows below give T cell receptor beta chains drawn from one sample of a study of OX40 agonist ivuxolimab in advanced cancers. The data were produced by immunoSEQ multiplex PCR, yet TCRdb's version contains in-frame clones alone and is incomplete. The data show about 68,000 clones, roughly 83% seen once. This specimen consisted of CD4+ or CD8+ T cells sorted from blood, obtained in a trial of the OX40 agonist ivuxolimab. The receptors were sampled from an adult with an advanced solid tumor such as melanoma, head and neck, liver or kidney cancer. Each CDR3 is given with its conserved first and last residue. The order of the fields is V gene, D gene, J gene, clone size, CDR3 protein, CDR3 DNA. A D gene is named only where the DNA matches it firmly. Size is omitted from some rows. Given values are once, few, many or a class for expanded clones.

TRBV6-5	-	TRBJ2-7	-	CASILDSYEQYF	TGTGCCAGCATCCTGGACAGCTACGAGCAGTACTTC
TRBV7-9	-	TRBJ2-3	-	CASSLVAQGTADTQYF	TGTGCCAGCAGCTTAGTCGCACAGGGTACCGCAGATACGCAGTATTTT
TRBV2	-	TRBJ1-5	once	CASSFRPREQPQHF	TGTGCCAGCAGTTTCCGACCAAGGGAGCAGCCCCAGCATTTT
TRBV15	-	TRBJ1-6	-	CATSRELGKDSPLHF	TGTGCCACCAGCAGAGAGTTAGGGAAGGATTCACCCCTCCACTTT
TRBV28	-	TRBJ1-3	-	CASSTYGNTIYF	TGTGCCAGCAGCACATACGGAAACACCATATATTTT
TRBV2	-	TRBJ1-5	-	CASSEATVSNQPQHF	TGTGCCAGCAGTGAGGCGACAGTAAGCAATCAGCCCCAGCATTTT
TRBV5-1	-	TRBJ2-3	once	CASSLGFGGLRVTSPDTQYF	TGCGCCAGCAGCTTGGGATTCGGAGGGTTACGAGTCACGTCTCCAGATACGCAGTATTTT
TRBV6-1	-	TRBJ1-2	-	CASSVGGTNGYTF	TGTGCCAGCAGTGTAGGGGGTACCAACGGCTACACCTTC
TRBV6-5	-	TRBJ1-2	-	CASSYPGAGYGYTF	TGTGCCAGCAGTTACCCGGGGGCGGGATATGGCTACACCTTC
TRBV7-9	-	TRBJ1-1	-	CASGGGAANTEAFF	TGTGCCAGCGGAGGCGGGGCGGCTAACACTGAAGCTTTCTTT
TRBV6-6	-	TRBJ2-3	-	CASSPGTDTQYF	TGTGCCAGCAGCCCTGGGACGGATACGCAGTATTTT
TRBV6-6	-	TRBJ1-2	-	CASSYSGGNYGYTF	TGTGCCAGCAGTTACTCGGGCGGTAACTATGGCTACACCTTC
TRBV4-1	TRBD2	TRBJ2-5	-	CASSQDYPGRVETQYF	TGCGCCAGCAGCCAAGATTACCCAGGGAGGGTGGAGACCCAGTACTTC
TRBV2	TRBD2	TRBJ2-3	-	CASSEGGLAGGWDTQYF	TGTGCCAGCAGTGAAGGGGGACTAGCGGGTGGTTGGGATACGCAGTATTTT
TRBV19	-	TRBJ1-1	-	CASSMPGIGTEAFF	TGTGCCAGTAGTATGCCAGGGATAGGGACTGAAGCTTTCTTT
TRBV7-9	-	TRBJ1-4	once	CASSPSEEKLFF	TGTGCCAGCAGCCCCTCTGAAGAAAAACTGTTTTTT
TRBV5-4	TRBD1	TRBJ1-4	-	CASSYRTGQQEKLFF	TGTGCCAGCAGCTATCGGACAGGGCAGCAGGAAAAACTGTTTTTT
TRBV10-3	TRBD1	TRBJ1-2	-	CAISDPLDDRVRGYTF	TGTGCCATCAGTGACCCCCTAGACGACAGGGTCCGGGGCTACACCTTC
TRBV2	-	TRBJ2-6	-	CASSRDSTSGANVLTF	TGTGCCAGCAGCAGGGACTCTACTTCTGGGGCCAACGTCCTGACTTTC
TRBV27	-	TRBJ2-3	-	CASMRGITDTQYF	TGTGCCAGCATGAGGGGGATCACAGATACGCAGTATTTT
TRBV7-9	TRBD1	TRBJ1-1	-	CASSPTTGLNTEAFF	TGTGCCAGCAGCCCAACGACAGGGTTGAACACTGAAGCTTTCTTT
TRBV5-1	-	TRBJ1-2	-	CASSLGDTGNYGYTF	TGCGCCAGCAGCTTGGGGGATACAGGGAACTATGGCTACACCTTC
TRBV11-2	TRBD1	TRBJ2-3	-	CASSLGTGGDTQYF	TGTGCCAGCAGCTTAGGGACAGGGGGGGATACGCAGTATTTT
TRBV6-1	-	TRBJ2-7	-	CASSPGGFREQYF	TGTGCCAGCAGTCCTGGGGGGTTTCGAGAGCAGTACTTC
TRBV30	-	TRBJ1-1	-	CAWSRARVRGPNTEAFF	TGTGCCTGGAGTCGGGCGCGGGTTCGGGGCCCGAACACTGAAGCTTTCTTT
TRBV6-5	-	TRBJ2-4	-	CASSYSLRGPNIQYF	TGTGCCAGCAGTTACTCGTTGCGGGGACCAAACATTCAGTACTTC
TRBV5-6	-	TRBJ2-7	-	CASSSDGTYEQYF	TGTGCCAGCAGCTCTGACGGGACCTACGAGCAGTACTTC
TRBV6-5	-	TRBJ2-3	once	CASGAGPSSTDTQYF	TGTGCCAGCGGAGCAGGCCCTTCTAGCACAGATACGCAGTATTTT
TRBV5-4	-	TRBJ2-6	-	CASSSDSSGANVLTF	TGTGCCAGCAGCTCCGACAGCTCTGGGGCCAACGTCCTGACTTTC
TRBV29-1	-	TRBJ1-4	-	CSVGTQNEKLFF	TGCAGCGTTGGCACACAAAATGAAAAACTGTTTTTT
TRBV6-5	TRBD1	TRBJ2-7	-	CASRRNPTGEYEQYF	TGTGCCAGCAGGCGAAATCCGACAGGGGAGTACGAGCAGTACTTC
TRBV6-5	-	TRBJ1-2	-	CASSRTRGLYGYTF	TGTGCCAGCAGCCGAACTAGGGGACTCTATGGCTACACCTTC
TRBV18	-	TRBJ1-6	-	CASSPGSANFFYNSPLHF	TGTGCCAGCTCACCGGGATCAGCCAACTTTTTCTATAATTCACCCCTCCACTTT
TRBV18	-	TRBJ1-2	-	CASFSTNANYGYTF	TGTGCCAGCTTCTCGACAAACGCTAACTATGGCTACACCTTC
TRBV7-6	-	TRBJ2-1	-	CASSLIQGPYNEQFF	TGTGCCAGCAGCTTAATCCAGGGCCCCTACAATGAGCAGTTCTTC
TRBV6-6	-	TRBJ1-3	-	CASRAAGNTIYF	TGTGCCAGCCGGGCAGCTGGAAACACCATATATTTT
TRBV7-2	TRBD1	TRBJ1-2	-	CASSNRDRVSGYTF	TGTGCCAGCAGCAATCGGGACAGGGTCAGCGGCTACACCTTC
TRBV5-1	TRBD2	TRBJ2-5	-	CASSLAGGQETQYF	TGCGCCAGCAGCTTGGCGGGAGGGCAAGAGACCCAGTACTTC
TRBV21-1	-	TRBJ2-3	-	CASSKIGIRGTGRDTQYF	TGTGCCAGCAGCAAAATCGGGATACGGGGGACAGGGCGAGATACGCAGTATTTT
TRBV5-1	-	TRBJ2-3	-	CASRSRTTDTQYF	TGCGCCAGCAGGAGCCGTACCACAGATACGCAGTATTTT
TRBV6-6	TRBD1	TRBJ1-6	-	CASSRRGEGAHF	TGTGCCAGCAGCCGCCGTGGGGAGGGGGCTCACTTT
TRBV9	-	TRBJ2-5	-	CASSVLYTDRTQYF	TGTGCCAGCAGCGTATTATATACCGATCGGACCCAGTACTTC
TRBV28	TRBD2	TRBJ2-5	-	CASNRAGVWGETQYF	TGTGCCAGCAACCGGGCGGGGGTATGGGGAGAGACCCAGTACTTC
TRBV28	TRBD1	TRBJ1-1	-	CASSSAGTALNTEAFF	TGTGCCAGCAGTTCAGCCGGGACAGCCTTAAACACTGAAGCTTTCTTT
TRBV5-1	-	TRBJ2-6	-	CASSSHQSGANVLTF	TGCGCCAGCAGCTCGCACCAGTCTGGGGCCAACGTCCTGACTTTC